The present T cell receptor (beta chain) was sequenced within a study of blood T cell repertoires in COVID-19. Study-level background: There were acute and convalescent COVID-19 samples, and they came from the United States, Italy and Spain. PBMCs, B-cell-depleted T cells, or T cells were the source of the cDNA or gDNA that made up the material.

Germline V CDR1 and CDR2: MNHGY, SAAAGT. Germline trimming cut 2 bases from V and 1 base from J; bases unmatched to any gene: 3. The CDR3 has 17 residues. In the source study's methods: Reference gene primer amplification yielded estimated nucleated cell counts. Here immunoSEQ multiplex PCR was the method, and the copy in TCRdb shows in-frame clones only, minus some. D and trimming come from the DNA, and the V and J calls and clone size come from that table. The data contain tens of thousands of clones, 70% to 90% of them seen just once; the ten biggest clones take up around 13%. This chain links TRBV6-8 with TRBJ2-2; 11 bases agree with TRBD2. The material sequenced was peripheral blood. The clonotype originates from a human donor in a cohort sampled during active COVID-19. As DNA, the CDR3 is TGTGCCAGCAGTTACGCAGGGACTAGCGGGAACACCGGGGAGCTGTTTTTT. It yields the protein CASSYAGTSGNTGELFF.